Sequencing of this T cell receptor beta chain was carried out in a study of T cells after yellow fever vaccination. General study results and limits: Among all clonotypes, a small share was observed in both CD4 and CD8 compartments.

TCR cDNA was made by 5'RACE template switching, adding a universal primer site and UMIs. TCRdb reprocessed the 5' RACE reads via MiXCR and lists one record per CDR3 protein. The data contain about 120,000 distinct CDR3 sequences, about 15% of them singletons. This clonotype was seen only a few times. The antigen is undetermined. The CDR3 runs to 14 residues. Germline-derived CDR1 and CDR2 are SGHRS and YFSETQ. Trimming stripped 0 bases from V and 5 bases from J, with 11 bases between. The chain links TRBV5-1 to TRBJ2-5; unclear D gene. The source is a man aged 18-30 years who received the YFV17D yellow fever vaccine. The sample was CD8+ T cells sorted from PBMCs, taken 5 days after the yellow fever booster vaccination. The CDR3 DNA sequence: TGCGCCAGCAGCTTGGGGGTAAATAGTGAGACCCAGTACTTC. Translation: CASSLGVNSETQYF.